The 29 T cell receptor beta chains below were found in one sample sequenced in a study of CD8+CD57+ T cells in acquired aplastic anemia. Genomic DNA acted as the template from which TCR beta VDJ combination and CDR3 sequence profiling were carried out. A single record per CDR3 protein comes from TCRdb applying MiXCR to the reads. Of about 190,000 distinct CDR3 sequences in the sample, around 66% were seen once. The sequenced material came from sorted CD4+, CD8+, or CD8+CD57+ T cells (not recorded which) from PBMCs. The source is a human donor with severe aplastic anemia or a healthy control (not recorded which).

This chain links TRBV5-6 with TRBJ2-7, with TRBD2 matching over 10 bases. Losses at the gene ends were 0 bases for V and 6 bases for J; bases not matched to a gene: 3. CDR1 and CDR2 (germline): SGHDT, YYEEEE. This CDR3 is 14 amino acids long. CDR3: CASSLASGSIEQYF. CDR3 sequence (DNA): TGTGCCAGCAGCTTGGCTAGCGGGAGTATCGAGCAGTACTTC.

The chain carries TRBV5-1 and TRBJ2-1; D assignment may be TRBD1 or TRBD2 (5 bases each). The germline V gene has CDR1 SGHRS and CDR2 YFSETQ. The CDR3 runs 13 residues. V lost 2 bases and J lost 7, with 10 bases in between. The CDR3 loop is CASSLGWGNEQFF. CDR3 bases: TGCGCCAGCAGCTTAGGATGGGGGAATGAGCAGTTCTTC.

This clonotype appeared a single time. This chain uses TRBV19 with TRBJ2-7, with 7 bases fitting TRBD1. Germline-derived CDR1 and CDR2 are LNHDA and SQIVND (reference sequence). The CDR3 runs 14 residues. V was pared by 8 bases and J by 0 bases, with 7 bases of the junction left unmatched. CDR3 loop: CASGPGQRSYEQYF. Written as DNA, the CDR3 is TGTGCCAGTGGCCCGGGACAGCGCTCCTACGAGCAGTACTTC.

The rearrangement links TRBV7-6 to TRBJ2-3, with D tentatively TRBD2 (5 bases). With 5 bases removed from V and 3 bases from J, the gap between germline ends came to 12 bases. Germline CDR1 SGHVS, CDR2 FNYEAQ. The CDR3 totals 14 residues. The CDR3 bases are TGTGCCAGCAGCGTACGCTCGGGGACAGATACGCAGTATTTT. It codes for CASSVRSGTDTQYF.

Many counts were recorded for this clonotype. The V call is TRBV30, the J call TRBJ2-5; D is perhaps TRBD2 (5 bases). The CDR3 loop spans 14 amino acids. Germline assignment: CDR1 GTSNPN and CDR2 SVGIG (reference sequence). Trimming shortened V by 4 bases and J by 5 bases, and 17 bases separated the two germline ends. The CDR3 DNA reads as TGTGCCTGGATTCCGTTTCACGGCGGGGAGACCCAGTACTTC. This gives the protein CAWIPFHGGETQYF.

This clonotype has a count of ten or more. The genes are TRBV6-5 and TRBJ1-4; tentative D call: TRBD1 (6 bases). The CDR3 loop spans 14 amino acids. CDR1 is MNHEY and CDR2 is SVGAGI in the germline V gene. Trimming stripped 2 bases from V and 8 bases from J, with 12 bases between. DNA of the CDR3: TGTGCCAGCAGTTACGGGGGCAGTGGGGAAAAACTGTTTTTT. It encodes CASSYGGSGEKLFF.

This clonotype appeared many times. V usage is TRBV7-2 and J usage is TRBJ2-5; 10 bases map to TRBD2. Trimming cost V 1 base and J 4 bases; bases outside gene matches: 9. Per germline, CDR1 SGHTA and CDR2 FQGNSA. CDR3 length equals 17 residues. The CDR3 bases are TGTGCCAGCAGCTTAGGTACTCTAGCGGGGGTAGCAGAGACCCAGTACTTC. Protein product: CASSLGTLAGVAETQYF.

V is TRBV19 and J is TRBJ2-7, with 10 positions matching TRBD2. The CDR3 extends over 14 amino acids. Per germline, CDR1 LNHDA and CDR2 SQIVND (reference sequence). The V segment lost 3 bases and the J segment 4 bases; nucleotides outside the gene matches: 3. The CDR3: CASSIGSGGYEQYF. The CDR3 coding sequence is TGTGCCAGTAGTATTGGTAGCGGGGGGTACGAGCAGTACTTC.

This clonotype was recorded many times. This chain uses TRBV10-3 with TRBJ2-5; the D is unclear. The CDR3 contains 17 residues. CDR1 ENHRY and CDR2 SYGVKD come from the germline V gene. V was trimmed by 0 bases and J by 5 bases, leaving 19 bases between them. The CDR3 sequence: CAISESGVSPQGETQYF. Written as DNA, the CDR3 is TGTGCCATCAGTGAGTCCGGTGTGTCGCCCCAAGGGGAGACCCAGTACTTC.

This clonotype was counted ten times or more. V is TRBV9 and J is TRBJ2-7; 9 bases are a match to TRBD2. J was trimmed by 4 bases and V by 3 bases; bases with no gene match: 5. Germline V gene sequence: CDR1 SGDLS, CDR2 YYNGEE. This CDR3 has 14 residues. CDR3: CASSALAGAYEQYF. The CDR3 bases are TGTGCCAGCAGCGCATTAGCGGGGGCTTACGAGCAGTACTTC.

This clonotype came up many times. The V gene is TRBV24-1, the J gene TRBJ2-4; a weak D match, TRBD1 (6 bases). The germline V and J ends were trimmed by 3 bases and 5 bases, with 10 bases remaining between them. From germline, CDR1 is KGHDR and CDR2 SFDVKD. The CDR3 consists of 14 residues. The CDR3 nucleotides are TGTGCCACCAGTGATCCAGGGGAGCAAAACATTCAGTACTTC. Protein product: CATSDPGEQNIQYF.

A few counts support this clonotype. This chain connects TRBV7-9 to TRBJ2-5, with 8 nucleotides matching TRBD2. Germline V gives CDR1 SEHNR, CDR2 FQNEAQ (reference sequence). The CDR3 length is 15 residues. Trimming took 3 bases from V and 2 from J; bases not matched to a gene: 5. The CDR3: CASSFLGGGQETQYF. The CDR3 DNA follows: TGTGCCAGCAGCTTCCTCGGGGGGGGTCAAGAGACCCAGTACTTC.

This clonotype appeared a single time. The chain combines TRBV7-9 with TRBJ2-7; 8 nucleotides line up with TRBD1. There are 16 residues in the CDR3. With 2 bases clipped from V and 1 base from J, the junction kept 7 bases outside the gene matches. Looked up from germline, CDR1 is SEHNR and CDR2 is FQNEAQ (reference sequence). CDR3 DNA sequence: TGTGCCAGCAGCTTAATGAGCACAGGGGGTTCCTACGAGCAGTACTTC. Protein product: CASSLMSTGGSYEQYF.

Details on this clonotype: Compared with germline, one end of the junction differs, possibly owing to a read error. The J gene is TRBJ2-5, the V gene TRBV7-6; tentatively, D is TRBD2 (6 bases). Germline CDR1 is SGHVS and CDR2 is FNYEAQ. This CDR3 contains 13 residues. CDR3 sequence: CASSLEGRETQYF. The DNA of the CDR3 is TGTGCTAGCAGCTTAGAGGGGAGGGAGACCCAGTACTTC.

Only one count was recorded for this clonotype. The rearrangement links TRBV7-2 to TRBJ2-2, with 8 bases identical to TRBD1. Trimming at V came to 7 bases and at J to 3 bases, leaving 4 bases not matched to a gene. This CDR3 region has 14 residues. In germline, CDR1 is SGHTA, CDR2 FQGNSA. This CDR3 reads CASTPGQDTGELFF. The CDR3, as DNA: TGTGCCAGCACCCCGGGACAGGACACCGGGGAGCTGTTTTTT.

V is TRBV20-1 and J is TRBJ2-7; maybe TRBD1 (6 bases). This CDR3 has 12 amino acids. Germline CDR1 reads DFQATT; CDR2 reads SNEGSKA (reference sequence). V lost 5 bases, J lost 7 bases, and 15 bases lay in between. The CDR3 nucleotides read TGCAGTGCTGGATCCCACAGGGCAGAGCAGTACTTC. Its translation is CSAGSHRAEQYF.

The chain combines TRBV19 with TRBJ2-6, with 7 bases aligning to TRBD2. Trimming at V came to 1 base and at J to 2 bases, leaving 8 bases not matched to a gene. In germline, CDR1 is LNHDA, CDR2 SQIVND (reference sequence). The CDR3 has 18 amino acids. CDR3: CASSIGWAGRAGANVLTF. The CDR3 DNA reads as TGTGCCAGTAGTATAGGCTGGGCTGGGAGGGCTGGGGCCAACGTCCTGACTTTC.

This clonotype showed up many times. The chain uses TRBV11-2 and TRBJ2-2; 8 bases map to TRBD2. Trimming cost V 5 bases and J 6 bases; bases outside gene matches: 14. Germline V gene data show CDR1 as SGHAT and CDR2 as FQNNGV. The CDR3 loop spans 17 amino acids. CDR3 sequence: CASSRGAGGQYAGELFF. In DNA form, the CDR3 reads TGTGCCAGCAGCCGAGGGGCGGGGGGCCAGTACGCCGGGGAGCTGTTTTTT.

V and J are TRBV4-2 and TRBJ1-2; TRBD1 is a possible D gene (5 bases). V gave up 2 bases and J gave up 3 bases, with 10 bases separating them. The V gene's germline CDR1 is LGHNA and CDR2 YNFKEQ. The CDR3 sequence is 14 residues long. CDR3 DNA: TGTGCCAGCAGCCAACTTCAGGGACACTATGGCTACACCTTC. It yields the protein CASSQLQGHYGYTF.

The CDR3: CASSLILAVTSSYNEQFF. The CDR3 DNA follows: TGTGCCAGCAGCTTAATACTAGCGGTGACGAGCTCCTACAATGAGCAGTTCTTC. The chain couples TRBV7-3 to TRBJ2-1; 8 bases are shared with TRBD2. The CDR3 covers 18 residues. Germline V gene lookup returns CDR1 SGHTA and CDR2 FQGTGA. V lost 1 base and J lost 0; bases outside the gene matches: 8.

The chain employs TRBV10-2 and TRBJ2-3, with D possibly matching TRBD2 (6 bases). V lost 8 bases and J 6 bases, leaving 12 bases between the germline ends. The CDR3 covers 12 residues. Per germline, CDR1 WSHSY and CDR2 SAAADI. The CDR3 DNA follows: TGCGCCAGCTACGCGGGGCGTGATACGCAGTATTTT. Translating gives CASYAGRDTQYF.

The genes are TRBV2 and TRBJ2-1, with 7 bases aligning to TRBD1. Germline values: CDR1 SNHLY, CDR2 FYNNEI. With V trimmed by 8 bases and J by 0 bases, 4 bases remained unmatched. This CDR3 region has 14 residues. The CDR3 loop reads CASVTGSSYNEQFF. The CDR3 coding sequence is TGTGCCAGCGTGACAGGGAGCTCCTACAATGAGCAGTTCTTC.

This clonotype was found a few times. The chain has TRBV15 and TRBJ2-7, with TRBD1 matching 8 bases. Germline V gives CDR1 LNHNV, CDR2 YYDKDF (reference sequence). V was pared by 5 bases and J by 1 base, with 4 bases of the junction left unmatched. The CDR3 covers 14 residues. The CDR3 region has the DNA TGTGCCACCAGCTCCCGGGACAGGTCCTACGAGCAGTACTTC. As protein: CATSSRDRSYEQYF.

The chain uses TRBV20-1 and TRBJ1-5, with 9 nucleotides matching TRBD1. V trimming: 1 base; J trimming: 7 bases; junction bases outside the gene matches: 5. Germline V lookup: CDR1 DFQATT, CDR2 SNEGSKA (reference sequence). The CDR3 spans 14 residues. The CDR3: CSARGDREGQPQHF. DNA for the CDR3: TGCAGTGCTAGAGGGGACAGGGAGGGGCAGCCCCAGCATTTT.

The chain is built from TRBV7-3 and TRBJ2-2, with D possibly being TRBD1 or TRBD2 (5 bases each). V was pared by 5 bases and J by 6 bases, with 13 bases between. CDR1 and CDR2 (germline): SGHTA, FQGTGA. The CDR3 consists of 14 residues. Here the CDR3 reads CASSPGPAAGELFF. The DNA of the CDR3 is TGTGCCAGCAGCCCGGGACCTGCGGCCGGGGAGCTGTTTTTT.

V usage is TRBV29-1 and J usage is TRBJ2-7; D not resolved. CDR3 length: 12 residues. CDR1 and CDR2 (germline): SQVTM, ANQGSEA. V lost 6 bases and J 3 bases, leaving 12 bases between the germline ends. CDR3 in amino acids: CSVNVGYYEQYF. DNA for the CDR3: TGCAGCGTCAACGTGGGGTACTACGAGCAGTACTTC.

The gene calls are TRBV7-9 and TRBJ1-2, with 10 bases that match TRBD1. Losses at the gene ends were 5 bases for V and 4 bases for J; bases not matched to a gene: 10. From germline, CDR1 is SEHNR and CDR2 FQNEAQ (reference sequence). The CDR3 runs 16 residues. The CDR3 DNA sequence: TGTGCCAGCAGCCCCCAGTTCGGGACAGGGGCCTATGGCTACACCTTC. Amino acid sequence: CASSPQFGTGAYGYTF.

J is TRBJ2-3 and V is TRBV19; the match to TRBD1 covers 8 bases. Germline loops: CDR1 LNHDA, CDR2 SQIVND (reference sequence). The CDR3 contains 16 residues. The ends lost 0 bases at V and 4 bases at J; junction bases unmatched: 6. The CDR3 region has the DNA TGTGCCAGTAGTATAGACCCAGGGGGCTTAGCAGATACGCAGTATTTT. It encodes CASSIDPGGLADTQYF.

In DNA form, the CDR3 reads TGTGCCAGTAGTATAGGAAAAGAGGGTCGTGGCTACACCTTC. Amino acids: CASSIGKEGRGYTF. J is TRBJ1-2 and V is TRBV19, with unresolved D. This CDR3 spans 14 amino acids. Per germline, CDR1 LNHDA and CDR2 SQIVND (reference sequence). V lost 1 base and J 7 bases, leaving 13 bases between the germline ends.